The rows below give T cell receptor beta chains drawn from one sample of a study of T cells in localized non-small cell lung cancer. The repertoire was sequenced with immunoSEQ multiplex PCR; TCRdb's copy has only in-frame clones and lacks some. The data contain about 2,900 clones, 33% of them singletons. The material was normal lung tissue next to the tumor, obtained before any cancer treatment. The receptors derive from a male donor aged 60 or over with stage I squamous cell lung carcinoma. CDR3s include the opening cysteine and the closing phenylalanine or tryptophan. D genes are given only for firm matches. Rows give clone size only sometimes, using once, few, many, or a class for an expanded clone.

d_gene,abundance,j_gene,v_gene,CDR3nt,CDR3aa
-,few,TRBJ2-3,TRBV10-3,TGTGCCATCAGTGAGTGGGCGCGGGGGACACCCACAGATACGCAGTATTTT,CAISEWARGTPTDTQYF
TRBD2,-,TRBJ2-2,TRBV10-3,TGTGCCATCAGTGAGTCCAATCGGGGGAGGGGATCGAACACCGGGGAGCTGTTTTTT,CAISESNRGRGSNTGELFF
-,large,TRBJ2-7,TRBV9,TGTGCCAGCGCAGAAGAAGAAAGCTCCTACGAGCAGTACTTC,CASAEEESSYEQYF
-,-,TRBJ1-4,TRBV30,TGTGCCTGGAGTGTATTTCCCAGGAGTGGTGAAAAACTGTTTTTT,CAWSVFPRSGEKLFF
TRBD1,medium-sized,TRBJ2-7,TRBV6-8,TGTGCCAGCAGTCGGGCCGGGACAGGGGTTTCTTTCGGCTACGAGCAGTACTTC,CASSRAGTGVSFGYEQYF
-,-,TRBJ1-6,TRBV30,TGTGCCTGGAGTGTAATCCGCGAATCACCCCTCCACTTT,CAWSVIRESPLHF
-,medium-sized,TRBJ1-6,TRBV6-8,TGTGCCAGCAGGATCCCGGGAGGAAATTCACCCCTCCACTTT,CASRIPGGNSPLHF
-,-,TRBJ1-1,TRBV10-2,TGCGCCAGCAGCCCCTCCGGCGGGAACACTGAAGCTTTCTTT,CASSPSGGNTEAFF
-,-,TRBJ2-1,TRBV6-8,TGTGCCAGCACCGCGAGGACCAAGGAGCAGTTCTTC,CASTARTKEQFF
-,large,TRBJ2-2,TRBV6-8,TGTGCCAGCAGTTCACTAGGATACACCGGGGAGCTGTTTTTT,CASSSLGYTGELFF
-,few,TRBJ2-7,TRBV6-8,TGTGCCAGCACCTGGGGATTTGGAGGGGGGGCTAGCTCCTACGAGCAGTACTTC,CASTWGFGGGASSYEQYF
-,medium-sized,TRBJ2-3,TRBV11-3,TGTGCCAGCAGCTGGCAGGGACTTAACACAGATACGCAGTATTTT,CASSWQGLNTDTQYF
-,-,TRBJ1-4,TRBV29-1,TGCAGCGTTGGTCGGAGGGGTGAAAAACTGTTTTTT,CSVGRRGEKLFF
-,-,TRBJ1-4,TRBV25-1,TGTGCCAGCAGTGTTCGAGAAACTAATGAAAAACTGTTTTTT,CASSVRETNEKLFF
-,-,TRBJ2-1,TRBV7-1,TGTGCCAGCAGCATCTTAGAGTACAATGAGCAGTTCTTC,CASSILEYNEQFF
-,few,TRBJ2-7,TRBV6-7,TGTGCCAGCAGTGAAATCTATTCGACCCCGGGGCAGTACTTC,CASSEIYSTPGQYF
-,medium-sized,TRBJ2-7,TRBV28,TGTGCCAGCAAAACAGAAAGCTCCTACGAGCAGTACTTC,CASKTESSYEQYF
TRBD2,few,TRBJ2-7,TRBV30,TGTGCCTGGAGTGTAGCTAGCGGGGGCAAAACCTACGAGCAGTACTTC,CAWSVASGGKTYEQYF
-,-,TRBJ2-1,TRBV16,TGTGCCAGCAGCCCCTATCTAGTGTCTGCTGAGCAGTTCTTC,CASSPYLVSAEQFF
-,-,TRBJ2-2,TRBV10-2,TGCGCCGAAACCGAGGTCCCCGGGTCGGACACCGGGGAGCTGTTTTTT,CAETEVPGSDTGELFF
TRBD1,-,TRBJ2-7,TRBV29-1,TGCAGCGTTGAAGGGGACAGTACCTACGAGCAGTACTTC,CSVEGDSTYEQYF
-,large,TRBJ2-3,TRBV28,TGTGCCAGCAGTATTCCGGGACATCTCTGGACAGATACGCAGTATTTT,CASSIPGHLWTDTQYF
TRBD1,-,TRBJ2-3,TRBV6-8,TGTGCCAGCAGTGGGGACAGTGACACAGATACGCAGTATTTT,CASSGDSDTDTQYF
-,-,TRBJ2-1,TRBV6-8,TGTGCCAGCAGCCCTGCCCGAACCTACAATGAGCAGTTCTTC,CASSPARTYNEQFF
-,-,TRBJ1-1,TRBV6-8,TGTGCCAGCAGTTACTCGTGGGGGGGCGCGGGCACTGAAGCTTTCTTT,CASSYSWGGAGTEAFF
TRBD1,few,TRBJ1-5,TRBV11-3,TGTGCCAGCAGCCAGGGGGCTCACTCTGGTCAGCCCCAGCATTTT,CASSQGAHSGQPQHF
TRBD1,-,TRBJ2-7,TRBV6-8,TGTGCCAGCAGCCGGGACAGATCAGGCGAGCAGTACTTC,CASSRDRSGEQYF
TRBD2,-,TRBJ2-3,TRBV5-1,TGCGCCAGCAGCCTCTGGGGGGGAAGCACAGATACGCAGTATTTT,CASSLWGGSTDTQYF
-,-,TRBJ1-2,TRBV15,TGTGCCACCAGCAGGGGGGCCTCTTCAAACTATGGCTACACCTTC,CATSRGASSNYGYTF
-,-,TRBJ2-6,TRBV9,TGTGCCAGCAGCGATACAGGGTCTGGGGCCAACGTCCTGACTTTC,CASSDTGSGANVLTF
-,few,TRBJ2-3,TRBV4-1,TGCGCCAGCAGCCAAGGCTCGAGATTCACAGATACGCAGTATTTT,CASSQGSRFTDTQYF
-,-,TRBJ1-6,TRBV6-8,TGTGCCAGCAGTGACTCTTATGGGGCAGGCCCCCTCCACTTT,CASSDSYGAGPLHF
-,-,TRBJ1-4,TRBV28,TGTGCCAGCAGTTTACTCAGGGGACGAGAAAAACTGTTTTTT,CASSLLRGREKLFF
-,few,TRBJ1-2,TRBV6-8,TGTGCCAGCAGTCCCGGGACGCTCTCTGGCTACACCTTC,CASSPGTLSGYTF
-,few,TRBJ2-3,TRBV29-1,TGCAGCTCTAGGGAGACTAGCACAGATACGCAGTATTTT,CSSRETSTDTQYF
TRBD1,large,TRBJ1-1,TRBV9,TGTGCCAGCAGCGTGGACAGGGTCCCCAGGGAAGCTTTCTTT,CASSVDRVPREAFF
TRBD2,-,TRBJ2-1,TRBV6-8,TGTGCCAGCAGGACTAGCGGGGGTGCATTAGAGCAGTTCTTC,CASRTSGGALEQFF
TRBD1,-,TRBJ2-7,TRBV6-8,TGTGCCATCAGTGGGGCAGGGGGCGGTGAGCAGTACTTC,CAISGAGGGEQYF
TRBD2,few,TRBJ2-1,TRBV5-1,TGCGCCAGCAGCTTGGACGGGGGGGCCCTCAATGAGCAGTTCTTC,CASSLDGGALNEQFF
-,medium-sized,TRBJ2-5,TRBV6-8,TGTGCCAGCCTAACTGGGGGCGGTCGCGAGACCCAGTACTTC,CASLTGGGRETQYF
TRBD2,medium-sized,TRBJ2-3,TRBV6-8,TGTGCCAGCAGTCTTGGACTAGCGGATACGCAGTATTTT,CASSLGLADTQYF
TRBD1,few,TRBJ1-2,TRBV28,TGTGCCAGCAGTCTCGACAGGGCGAACTATGGCTACACCTTC,CASSLDRANYGYTF
TRBD1,-,TRBJ1-4,TRBV6-8,TGTGCCAGCAGCCGGGACAGCTTCAATGAAAAACTGTTTTTT,CASSRDSFNEKLFF
TRBD2,large,TRBJ2-3,TRBV18,TGTGCCAGCTCACGCGGGACTAGCGGGGATCGAGATACGCAGTATTTT,CASSRGTSGDRDTQYF
TRBD2,-,TRBJ2-7,TRBV14,TGTGCCAGCAGCCCCGGGGGGTACGAGCAGTACTTC,CASSPGGYEQYF
TRBD2,few,TRBJ2-1,TRBV15,TGTGCCACCAGCAGGCCTCCGGCGGGGGGAAACAATGAGCAGTTCTTC,CATSRPPAGGNNEQFF
-,-,TRBJ1-3,TRBV7-7,TGTGCCAGCAGCTTCGGGACCCTTGGAAACACCATATATTTT,CASSFGTLGNTIYF
TRBD1,-,TRBJ1-3,TRBV18,TGTGCCAGCTCACTCCCTACCGGGACAGCCGGAAACACCATATATTTT,CASSLPTGTAGNTIYF
TRBD1,-,TRBJ2-6,TRBV28,TGTGCCAGCAGTCGGGACAGCCCCGGGGCCAACGTCCTGACTTTC,CASSRDSPGANVLTF
-,few,TRBJ1-1,TRBV6-8,TGTGCCAGCAGTTACTCATTTAAGGGCACTGAAGCTTTCTTT,CASSYSFKGTEAFF
-,-,TRBJ1-2,TRBV5-1,TGCGCCAGCAGCTTGACAGGGACTAACTATGGCTACACCTTC,CASSLTGTNYGYTF
-,few,TRBJ1-1,TRBV6-8,TGTGCCAGCAGCGTTGGGAAAGTTAACACTGAAGCTTTCTTT,CASSVGKVNTEAFF
-,-,TRBJ2-7,TRBV19,TGTGCCAGTATCAAAACTCCCCCAGGGTCCTACGAGCAGTACTTC,CASIKTPPGSYEQYF